This TCR beta chain originates from a study of cytomegalovirus exposure and HLA in healthy donors. Whole-study results and caveats: As a later analysis revealed, the rate of TCR association differed by HLA locus, with DRB1 most and HLA-C fewest.

This clone appeared a single time. As yet, its antigen is unknown. Other DNA sequences of this sample code for an identical CDR3. With 60 Vbeta and 13 Jbeta primers, the PCR was carried out. Generated by immunoSEQ multiplex PCR, the TCRdb table keeps only in-frame clones and is missing some. The table has about 130,000 clones, roughly 85% seen once. V lost 0 bases, J lost 7 bases, and 5 bases stayed unmatched. The CDR3 has 14 residues. Per germline, CDR1 WSHSY and CDR2 SAAADI. The clonotype originates from a middle-aged man in good health and CMV-seropositive. V gene TRBV10-2 combines with J gene TRBJ1-2; TRBD1 matches 7 bases. The sequenced sample consisted of PBMCs. The CDR3 DNA is TGCGCCAGCAGTGAGTCGAAGGGGGCTGGTGGCTACACCTTC. Translating gives CASSESKGAGGYTF.